The 17 T cell receptor beta chains reported below all come from one sample, sequenced in a study of blood T cells in healthy people across ages. Combining a sample-barcoded 5' primer with a J-beta primer mix, a second PCR ran for about 7 to 11 cycles. MiXCR, run by TCRdb on the 5' RACE reads, gives a single entry per CDR3 protein. The sample yields about 1.4 million distinct CDR3 sequences, approximately 59% seen once. Material for sequencing was blood. The receptors stem from a man between 18 and 35 years old in good health.

The V gene is TRBV5-1, the J gene TRBJ1-2; D not certain. The CDR3 contains 15 residues. The germline CDR1 and CDR2 sequences are SGHRS and YFSETQ. V was trimmed by 3 bases and J by 6 bases, leaving 18 bases between them. CDR3 protein: CASSYWVADRDGYTF. CDR3 bases: TGCGCCAGCAGCTATTGGGTGGCAGATCGCGATGGCTACACCTTC.

This clonotype has just a few counts. The gene calls are TRBV11-2 and TRBJ1-1; D gene uncertain. Trimming pared 4 bases from V and 8 bases from J, leaving 11 bases between. The CDR3 is made up of 12 amino acids. Germline lookup yields CDR1 SGHAT and CDR2 FQNNGV. CDR3 amino acids: CASSSNGLEAFF. In DNA, the CDR3 is TGTGCCAGCAGCTCCAACGGGTTAGAAGCTTTCTTT. Variable domain in full (rest from reference TRBV11-2 and TRBJ1-1): EAGVAQSPRYKIIEKRQSVAFWCNPISGHATLYWYQQILGQGPKLLIQFQNNGVVDDSQLPKDRFSAERLKGVDSTLKIQPAKLEDSAVYLCASSSNGLEAFFGQGTRLTVV.

The chain recombines TRBV4-3 with TRBJ2-2; D not certain. CDR1 and CDR2 from the germline V gene are LGHNA and YSLEER. The CDR3 runs to 19 residues. Trimming took 0 bases from V and 2 from J, leaving 19 bases between them. As DNA, the CDR3 is TGCGCCAGCAGCCAAGATAATCCGGCCACATCCTACAACACCGGGGAGCTGTTTTTT. It translates to CASSQDNPATSYNTGELFF.

The chain recombines TRBV6-1 with TRBJ2-7, with D maybe TRBD1 (6 bases). Trimming cost V 1 base and J 8 bases, with 15 bases left between them. This CDR3 has 14 amino acids. The germline V gene encodes CDR1 MNHNS and CDR2 SASEGT. The CDR3 spells CASSEELQGIQQYF. As DNA, the CDR3 is TGTGCCAGCAGTGAAGAATTACAGGGAATACAGCAGTACTTC.

This chain links TRBV14 with TRBJ2-4; D not certain. This CDR3 spans 14 amino acids. Looked up from germline, CDR1 is SGHDN and CDR2 is FVKESK. V lost 2 bases to trimming and J lost 7 bases, with 12 bases between them. CDR3 bases: TGTGCCAGCAGCCAACGACGCATGGCGAACATTCAGTACTTC. This codes for CASSQRRMANIQYF.

This clonotype was counted only a few times. The genes are TRBV5-1 and TRBJ2-3, with 10 bases that match TRBD2. Germline V CDR1 and CDR2: SGHRS, YFSETQ. The CDR3 consists of 17 residues. Trimming took 0 bases from V and 6 from J; bases not matched to a gene: 10. This CDR3 reads CASSLGALAGMSDTQYF. As DNA, the CDR3 is TGCGCCAGCAGCTTGGGGGCACTAGCGGGGATGAGTGATACGCAGTATTTT.

The V gene is TRBV12-3 or TRBV12-4, the J gene TRBJ1-2; TRBD1 matches at 11 bases. After removal of 6 bases from V and 4 bases from J, the junction contained 10 bases not matched to a gene. This CDR3 has 16 residues. The CDR3 protein is CASRHRDRGESYGYTF. DNA for the CDR3: TGTGCCAGCAGGCACCGGGACAGGGGGGAGAGCTATGGCTACACCTTC.

The chain is built from TRBV7-2 and TRBJ2-5; no reliable D call. Trimming shortened V by 3 bases and J by 2 bases, and 10 bases separated the two germline ends. Germline V gene lookup returns CDR1 SGHTA and CDR2 FQGNSA. The length of the CDR3 is 14 residues. For the CDR3, the DNA is TGTGCCAGCAGCTTCCAAGGAGCGCAAGAGACCCAGTACTTC. This codes for CASSFQGAQETQYF.

This clonotype was observed a few times. The genes are TRBV20-1 and TRBJ2-3; D possibly corresponds to TRBD2 (6 bases). V shed 5 bases and J shed 0 bases, with 12 bases lying between them. This CDR3 comprises 14 residues. Germline V CDR1 and CDR2: DFQATT, SNEGSKA (reference sequence). CDR3 DNA sequence: TGCAGTGCTCGAGGGGACTCTAGCACAGATACGCAGTATTTT. It is translated as CSARGDSSTDTQYF.

The rearrangement links TRBV14 to TRBJ2-1; no clear D gene. The germline V gene has CDR1 SGHDN and CDR2 FVKESK. CDR3 length equals 17 residues. Between the trimmed V and J ends, which lost 0 bases and 5 bases, there was a span of 17 bases. The CDR3 sequence is CASSQDFPERSNNEQFF. CDR3 nucleotide sequence: TGTGCCAGCAGCCAAGATTTCCCGGAGAGGAGTAACAATGAGCAGTTCTTC.

The rearrangement uses TRBV20-1 and TRBJ2-7, with TRBD2 as a possible D gene (5 bases). The germline V and J ends were trimmed by 3 bases and 4 bases, with 22 bases remaining between them. Germline V CDR1 and CDR2: DFQATT, SNEGSKA (reference sequence). The CDR3 is made up of 16 amino acids. CDR3 residues: CSARSLERESIYEQYF. CDR3 bases: TGCAGTGCTAGGAGCCTGGAGAGGGAGTCCATATACGAGCAGTACTTC.

This chain connects TRBV6-2 or TRBV6-3 to TRBJ2-1; a possible D gene is TRBD1 (5 bases). CDR3 size: 15 residues. CDR1 MNHEY and CDR2 SVGEGT come from the germline V gene. Trimming took 2 bases from V and 6 from J, leaving 14 bases between them. This CDR3 reads CASSYGAPNGNEQFF. The CDR3 DNA sequence: TGTGCCAGCAGTTACGGGGCCCCGAACGGCAATGAGCAGTTCTTC.

The V and J genes are TRBV6-6 and TRBJ1-2; no reliable D call. Deletions cut 2 bases from V and 5 bases from J, with 9 bases between. Germline CDR1 reads MNHNY; CDR2 reads SVGAGI (reference sequence). The length of the CDR3 is 13 residues. The CDR3 sequence is CASSYAVGYGYTF. CDR3 in DNA: TGTGCCAGCAGTTACGCGGTCGGGTATGGCTACACCTTC.

This chain connects TRBV4-3 to TRBJ2-1; TRBD2 agrees at 8 bases. The CDR3 is 17 residues long. The junction had 8 bases not matched to a gene; V was cut back by 4 bases and J by 0 bases. CDR1 LGHNA and CDR2 YSLEER come from the germline V gene. The CDR3 sequence: CASSRRTSLSSYNEQFF. The CDR3 DNA reads as TGCGCCAGCAGCCGCCGGACTAGCCTAAGCTCCTACAATGAGCAGTTCTTC.

The gene calls are TRBV7-9 and TRBJ1-4; D ambiguous. The V gene's germline CDR1 is SEHNR and CDR2 FQNEAQ (reference sequence). V lost 6 bases to trimming and J lost 7 bases, with 21 bases between them. This CDR3 region has 16 residues. CDR3 coding DNA: TGTGCCAGCAGAGCGTACTCCGGGATCGGGTTTGAAAAACTGTTTTTT. It specifies CASRAYSGIGFEKLFF.

The J gene is TRBJ1-2, the V gene TRBV7-8; no clear D. Trimming left V 5 bases short and J 8 bases short, with 15 bases between. This CDR3 comprises 13 residues. Looked up from germline, CDR1 is SGHVS and CDR2 is FQNEAQ. CDR3 in amino acids: CASSPRPTSGYTF. CDR3 bases: TGTGCCAGCAGCCCTCGTCCGACTTCGGGCTACACCTTC.

The rearrangement links TRBV10-3 to TRBJ1-2; TRBD1 agrees at 10 bases. Germline V gene data show CDR1 as ENHRY and CDR2 as SYGVKD. This CDR3 is 14 amino acids long. J gave up 4 bases and V 6 bases, and 5 bases lay outside the gene matches. As DNA, the CDR3 is TGTGCCATCAGAGGGACAGGGGCCCCCTATGGCTACACCTTC. It is translated as CAIRGTGAPYGYTF.